A single sample is the source of the 15 T cell receptor beta chains below, sequenced in a study of blood T cell repertoires in COVID-19. TCRdb keeps only in-frame clones here, not all; method: immunoSEQ multiplex PCR. The sample has under 250,000 clones, more than 85% seen once; the top ten hold 0.82%. Sequencing was performed on peripheral blood. The receptors shown here come from a man aged 60-69 years with COVID-19, enrolled during active disease.

The chain uses TRBV5-1 and TRBJ2-7; TRBD1 is a possible D gene (5 bases). Germline-derived CDR1 and CDR2 are SGHRS and YFSETQ. The germline V and J ends were trimmed by 0 bases and 1 base, with 8 bases remaining between them. The CDR3 is 14 amino acids. CDR3 loop: CASSLEGISYEQYF. CDR3 DNA sequence: TGCGCCAGCAGCTTGGAGGGGATTTCCTACGAGCAGTACTTC.

This clone was picked up one time. V gene TRBV28 combines with J gene TRBJ1-2; TRBD1 might be the D (6 bases). The CDR3 has 14 amino acids. Germline values: CDR1 MDHEN, CDR2 SYDVKM. Trimming took off 3 bases at V and 2 bases at J, with 10 bases between the two ends. The CDR3 region has the DNA TGTGCCAGCAGTTTGGGGGCAGGCAACTATGGCTACACCTTC. Translated: CASSLGAGNYGYTF.

The rearrangement uses TRBV30 and TRBJ1-2; D is unresolved. CDR3 size: 12 residues. Germline CDR1 reads GTSNPN; CDR2 reads SVGIG (reference sequence). Trimming removed 2 bases from V and 8 bases from J, with 12 bases in between. The CDR3 region has the DNA TGTGCCTGGAGTTACGTGGGCGCGGGCTACACCTTC. It codes for CAWSYVGAGYTF.

The chain links TRBV4-2 to TRBJ1-1, with 7 nucleotides matching TRBD1. Germline trimming cut 7 bases from V and 3 bases from J; bases unmatched to any gene: 8. This CDR3 has 14 amino acids. Germline lookup yields CDR1 LGHNA and CDR2 YNFKEQ. The CDR3 loop reads CASNQGGTDTEAFF. The CDR3 DNA is TGTGCCAGCAACCAGGGGGGGACCGACACTGAAGCTTTCTTT.

The V and J genes are TRBV11-2 and TRBJ2-3; TRBD2 is a possible D gene (5 bases). Germline V lookup: CDR1 SGHAT, CDR2 FQNNGV. This CDR3 region has 15 residues. Trimming stripped 2 bases from V and 2 bases from J, with 11 bases between. The CDR3 protein is CASSLNGVATDTQYF. CDR3 bases: TGTGCCAGCAGCTTAAACGGGGTGGCCACAGATACGCAGTATTTT.

The genes are TRBV6-2 or TRBV6-3 and TRBJ2-5, with TRBD2 identical over 8 bases. The length of the CDR3 is 14 residues. Looked up from germline, CDR1 is MNHEY and CDR2 is SVGEGT. Trimming cost V 2 bases and J 4 bases; bases outside gene matches: 3. This CDR3 is CASSYILAGETQYF. DNA of the CDR3: TGTGCCAGCAGTTACATTCTAGCGGGAGAGACCCAGTACTTC.

This rearrangement joins TRBV5-1 to TRBJ2-7, with 9 bases aligning to TRBD2. The trim removed 0 bases at V and 0 bases at J, leaving 4 bases unmatched. CDR1 SGHRS and CDR2 YFSETQ come from the germline V gene. This CDR3 region has 16 residues. CDR3 sequence: CASSLAAGGSSYEQYF. In nucleotides, the CDR3 is TGCGCCAGCAGCTTGGCCGCGGGAGGGAGCTCCTACGAGCAGTACTTC.

The V call is TRBV5-1, the J call TRBJ2-1; a weak D match, TRBD2 (5 bases). The CDR3 totals 13 residues. The V end lost 4 bases, the J end lost 6 bases, and 11 bases lay between the germline ends. The V gene's germline CDR1 is SGHRS and CDR2 YFSETQ. The CDR3 sequence is CASSGTRLNEQFF. The DNA of the CDR3 is TGCGCCAGCAGCGGAACTAGACTCAATGAGCAGTTCTTC. Looking up the rest from reference TRBV5-1 and TRBJ2-1 gives the full variable domain: KAGVTQTPRYLIKTRGQQVTLSCSPISGHRSVSWYQQTPGQGLQFLFEYFSETQRNKGNFPGRFSGRQFSNSRSEMNVSTLELGDSALYLCASSGTRLNEQFFGPGTRLTVL.

This rearrangement joins TRBV6-5 to TRBJ1-5; no clear D. The CDR3 spans 15 residues. CDR1 and CDR2 (germline): MNHEY, SVGAGI. Trimming cost V 7 bases and J 6 bases, with 19 bases left between them. In nucleotides, the CDR3 is TGTGCCAGCACATTCAATCCCTTCTTGAGTCAGCCCCAGCATTTT. Translating gives CASTFNPFLSQPQHF.

V is TRBV3-1 (or the pseudogene TRBV3-2) and J is TRBJ1-5; no clear D gene. The germline gives CDR1 LGHDT, CDR2 YNNKEL (reference sequence). The CDR3 consists of 15 residues. The V end lost 1 base, the J end lost 1 base, and 8 bases lay between the germline ends. CDR3 bases: TGTGCCAGCAGCCAAGGGCGGGGAAGCAATCAGCCCCAGCATTTT. Residues: CASSQGRGSNQPQHF.

The V and J genes are TRBV30 and TRBJ2-2; TRBD2 agrees at 8 bases. Germline V CDR1 and CDR2: GTSNPN, SVGIG (reference sequence). CDR3 length: 15 residues. V lost 4 bases and J lost 3; bases outside the gene matches: 7. The CDR3 nucleotides read TGTGCCTGGACCTTAGGACTAGCCTACACCGGGGAGCTGTTTTTT. Translating gives CAWTLGLAYTGELFF. The entire variable domain, with the rest obtained from reference TRBV30 and TRBJ2-2, is as follows: SQTIHQWPATLVQPVGSPLSLECTVEGTSNPNLYWYRQAAGRGLQLLFYSVGIGQISSEVPQNLSASRPQDRQFILSSKKLLLSDSGFYLCAWTLGLAYTGELFFGEGSRLTVL.

The rearrangement joins TRBV7-2 to TRBJ2-1; TRBD1 might be the D (6 bases). Trimming shortened V by 5 bases and J by 4 bases, and 9 bases separated the two germline ends. Germline V gives CDR1 SGHTA, CDR2 FQGNSA. The CDR3 extends over 13 amino acids. The CDR3 spells CASSETGYNEQFF. CDR3 sequence (DNA): TGTGCCAGCAGCGAGACAGGTTACAATGAGCAGTTCTTC. The full variable domain, completed using reference TRBV7-2 and TRBJ2-1, is GAGVSQSPSNKVTEKGKDVELRCDPISGHTALYWYRQSLGQGLEFLIYFQGNSAPDKSGLPSDRFSAERTGGSVSTLTIQRTQQEDSAVYLCASSETGYNEQFFGPGTRLTVL.

The rearrangement links TRBV4-2 to TRBJ2-7; 7 positions agree with TRBD1. CDR1 and CDR2 from the germline V gene are LGHNA and YNFKEQ. This CDR3 contains 16 residues. V lost 0 bases to trimming and J lost 1 base; unmatched junction nucleotides: 6. In DNA, the CDR3 is TGTGCCAGCAGCCAAGATATGCAGGGGGATTCCTACGAGCAGTACTTC. Translation: CASSQDMQGDSYEQYF.

The chain is built from TRBV6-1 and TRBJ2-7, with 8 bases that match TRBD2. The ends lost 2 bases at V and 0 bases at J; junction bases unmatched: 6. The CDR3 consists of 16 residues. CDR1 and CDR2 (germline): MNHNS, SASEGT. The CDR3 region has the DNA TGTGCCAGCAGTGAACGGGTTAGCGGGGACTCCTACGAGCAGTACTTC. It specifies CASSERVSGDSYEQYF.

In its sample, this clone was seen once. The chain couples TRBV28 to TRBJ2-7; a weak D match, TRBD2 (5 bases). Germline assignment: CDR1 MDHEN and CDR2 SYDVKM. The V end was cut by 4 bases, the J end by 1 base, with 5 bases between. The CDR3 runs 12 residues. CDR3 region: CASSSGSYEQYF. DNA of the CDR3: TGTGCCAGCAGTTCGGGGTCCTACGAGCAGTACTTC.